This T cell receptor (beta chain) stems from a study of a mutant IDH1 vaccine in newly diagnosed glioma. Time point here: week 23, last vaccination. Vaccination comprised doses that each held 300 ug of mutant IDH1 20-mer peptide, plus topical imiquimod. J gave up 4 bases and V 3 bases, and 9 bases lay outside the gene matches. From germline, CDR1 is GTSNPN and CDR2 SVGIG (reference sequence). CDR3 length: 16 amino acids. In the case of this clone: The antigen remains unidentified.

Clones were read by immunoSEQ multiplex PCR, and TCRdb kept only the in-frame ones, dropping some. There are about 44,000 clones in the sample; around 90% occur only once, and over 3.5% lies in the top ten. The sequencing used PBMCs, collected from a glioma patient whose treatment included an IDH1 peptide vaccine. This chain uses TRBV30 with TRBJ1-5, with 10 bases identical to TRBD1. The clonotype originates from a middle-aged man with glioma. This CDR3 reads CAWSAWGQGINQPQHF. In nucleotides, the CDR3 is TGTGCCTGGAGCGCATGGGGACAGGGGATTAATCAGCCCCAGCATTTT.